The 19 T cell receptor beta chains below all came from one sample that was sequenced in a study of cytomegalovirus exposure and HLA in healthy donors. PCR was performed using 60 Vbeta and 13 Jbeta primers. The table came from immunoSEQ multiplex PCR; TCRdb's copy has only in-frame clones and leaves some out. The table records about 170,000 clones, 73% of them present only once. The sequencing sample was made of PBMCs. Receptor source: a woman under 30 in good health and CMV-seropositive.

J is TRBJ2-7 and V is TRBV4-1, with 7 nucleotides matching TRBD2. This CDR3 spans 15 amino acids. V lost 4 bases to trimming and J lost 2 bases; unmatched junction nucleotides: 8. Germline V gene lookup returns CDR1 MGHRA and CDR2 YSYEKL. The CDR3 bases are TGCGCCAGCAGCCCAGCCGCGGGAGCACCCTACGAGCAGTACTTC. It yields the protein CASSPAAGAPYEQYF.

This sequence joins TRBV2 and TRBJ2-3; D not certain. V was shortened by 0 bases and J by 2 bases, with 6 bases between the two germline ends. Germline V CDR1 and CDR2: SNHLY, FYNNEI. This CDR3 is 14 amino acids long. CDR3 sequence reads: CASSEASYTDTQYF. Written as DNA, the CDR3 is TGTGCCAGCAGTGAAGCCTCCTACACAGATACGCAGTATTTT.

The chain is built from TRBV6-1 and TRBJ2-7; 7 bases line up with TRBD1. The V and J ends lost 4 bases and 5 bases, in that order; junction bases with no gene match: 14. Germline loops: CDR1 MNHNS, CDR2 SASEGT. CDR3 size: 16 residues. CDR3 protein: CASSAHTGAEGDEQYF. As DNA, the CDR3 is TGTGCCAGCAGTGCTCATACAGGGGCGGAAGGTGACGAGCAGTACTTC.

The V and J genes are TRBV13 and TRBJ2-2; TRBD2 matches at 10 bases. Germline CDR1 PRHDT, CDR2 FYEKMQ (reference sequence). CDR3 length equals 17 residues. After removal of 6 bases from V and 5 bases from J, the junction contained 12 bases not matched to a gene. CDR3 sequence reads: CASSEKAGGPGTGELFF. For the CDR3, the DNA is TGTGCCAGCAGTGAAAAAGCGGGGGGGCCGGGAACCGGGGAGCTGTTTTTT. Drawing the rest from reference TRBV13 and TRBJ2-2, the complete variable domain is AAGVIQSPRHLIKEKRETATLKCYPIPRHDTVYWYQQGPGQDPQFLISFYEKMQSDKGSIPDRFSAQQFSDYHSELNMSSLELGDSALYFCASSEKAGGPGTGELFFGEGSRLTVL.

A word on this clone: An end of the junction does not agree with germline; a read error may underlie this. The chain is built from TRBV7-9 and TRBJ1-5; D is undetermined. The germline CDR1 and CDR2 sequences are SEHNR and FQNEAQ (reference sequence). The CDR3 is made up of 12 amino acids. The chain's CDR3 is CSSSSNSQPQHF. The DNA for the CDR3 is TGTTCCAGCAGCTCTAATTCTCAGCCCCAGCATTTT.

The chain has TRBV9 and TRBJ1-1; TRBD1 might be the D (6 bases). Germline lookup yields CDR1 SGDLS and CDR2 YYNGEE. V was trimmed by 1 base and J by 8 bases, leaving 12 bases between them. CDR3 length equals 13 residues. The CDR3 sequence is CASSVITGNEAFF. In DNA form, the CDR3 reads TGTGCCAGCAGCGTAATAACAGGGAACGAAGCTTTCTTT.

The J gene is TRBJ1-1, the V gene TRBV9; D not resolved. Germline V gene sequence: CDR1 SGDLS, CDR2 YYNGEE. V gave up 3 bases and J gave up 8 bases, with 17 bases separating them. This CDR3 region has 14 residues. The CDR3 protein is CASSAVGVRAEAFF. The CDR3 bases are TGTGCCAGCAGCGCTGTGGGAGTTCGTGCGGAAGCTTTCTTT.

The chain uses TRBV29-1 and TRBJ2-5, with D possibly TRBD2 on 5 matching bases. The J call is in doubt because the DNA end fits TRBJ2-7 better. The CDR3 runs 12 residues. Germline V gene data show CDR1 as SQVTM and CDR2 as ANQGSEA. This chain's CDR3 is CSAGRGSDEQYF. CDR3 coding DNA: TGCAGCGCAGGACGGGGTTCGGACGAGCAGTACTTC.

In its sample, this clone was seen once. This chain links TRBV7-9 with TRBJ2-7; 11 bases map to TRBD2. V lost 3 bases to trimming and J lost 7 bases; unmatched junction nucleotides: 11. Germline V CDR1 and CDR2: SEHNR, FQNEAQ (reference sequence). The length of the CDR3 is 16 residues. For the CDR3, the DNA is TGTGCCAGCAGCTTGTCCTCTAGCGGGGGGCAGGGAGAGCAGTACTTC. This translates into CASSLSSSGGQGEQYF.

This chain links TRBV12-5 with TRBJ2-1, with 7 bases aligning to TRBD2. Trimming cost V 3 bases and J 5 bases; bases outside gene matches: 1. The CDR3 consists of 13 residues. Germline CDR1 LGHNT, CDR2 FRNRAP. CDR3 residues: CASGFGGNNEQFF. CDR3 sequence (DNA): TGTGCTAGTGGTTTCGGGGGGAACAATGAGCAGTTCTTC.

As DNA, the CDR3 is TGTGCCAGTAGTCCTCGGGGTAGCGGGACCTCCTACGAGCAGTACTTC. Protein product: CASSPRGSGTSYEQYF. The genes are TRBV19 and TRBJ2-5, with TRBD2 matching 8 bases. The DNA end is more similar to TRBJ2-7, so the J call may be wrong. The CDR3 is 16 residues long. The V gene's germline CDR1 is LNHDA and CDR2 SQIVND (reference sequence).

The chain uses TRBV7-3 and TRBJ1-4, with TRBD1 as a possible D gene (5 bases). Germline CDR1 is SGHTA and CDR2 is FQGTGA. The CDR3 is 14 amino acids. The germline V and J ends were trimmed by 1 base and 6 bases, with 9 bases remaining between them. In nucleotides, the CDR3 is TGTGCCAGCAGCTTAAATGGGGGGGATGAAAAACTGTTTTTT. It specifies CASSLNGGDEKLFF.

The CDR3 region is CASSWSGGTDTQYF. In DNA form, the CDR3 reads TGTGCCAGCAGCTGGAGCGGGGGAACAGATACGCAGTATTTT. The rearrangement joins TRBV5-6 to TRBJ2-3; the match to TRBD2 covers 8 bases. This CDR3 contains 14 residues. The junction had 3 bases not matched to a gene; V was cut back by 3 bases and J by 3 bases. Germline loops: CDR1 SGHDT, CDR2 YYEEEE.

The V call is TRBV27, the J call TRBJ2-6, with 10 bases matching TRBD2. Trimming cost V 8 bases and J 2 bases; bases outside gene matches: 12. The CDR3 spans 18 residues. The germline gives CDR1 MNHEY, CDR2 SMNVEV (reference sequence). In nucleotides, the CDR3 is TGTGCCAGCGGATTCTGCCGAGCGGGGGGGCCTGGGGCCAACGTCCTGACTTTC. As protein: CASGFCRAGGPGANVLTF.

The chain's CDR3 is CASSQDSGTINEQFF. The CDR3 nucleotides read TGCGCCAGCAGCCAAGATAGCGGGACAATCAACGAGCAGTTCTTC. The genes are TRBV4-3 and TRBJ2-1; 8 bases line up with TRBD2. Trimming cost V 0 bases and J 10 bases; bases outside gene matches: 8. From germline, CDR1 is LGHNA and CDR2 YSLEER. This CDR3 has 15 residues.

The rearrangement joins TRBV7-9 to TRBJ2-7, with TRBD1 matching 9 bases. This CDR3 region has 14 residues. Per germline, CDR1 SEHNR and CDR2 FQNEAQ (reference sequence). V shed 6 bases and J 4 bases; nucleotides not matched to a gene: 7. In DNA form, the CDR3 reads TGTGCCAGCAGTACCGGGACAGGGTTGTACGAGCAGTACTTC. Its translation is CASSTGTGLYEQYF.

The CDR3, as DNA: TGTGCCAGCAGCGTGGCGGGGGGACGCAACAATGAGCAGTTCTTC. It translates to CASSVAGGRNNEQFF. The chain employs TRBV9 and TRBJ2-1, with 8 bases that match TRBD2. The V and J ends lost 2 bases and 5 bases, in that order; junction bases with no gene match: 6. There are 15 residues in the CDR3. Looked up from germline, CDR1 is SGDLS and CDR2 is YYNGEE.

The gene calls are TRBV14 and TRBJ2-1; the D is unclear. The V end lost 0 bases, the J end lost 1 base, and 16 bases lay between the germline ends. CDR1 is SGHDN and CDR2 is FVKESK in the germline V gene. The CDR3 is 18 residues long. CDR3 protein: CASSQEEPQTMSYNEQFF. In DNA, the CDR3 is TGTGCCAGCAGCCAAGAAGAACCTCAAACTATGTCCTACAATGAGCAGTTCTTC.

This clone was seen a few times. V is TRBV7-2 and J is TRBJ1-5; the D gene is possibly TRBD1 (5 bases). CDR1 and CDR2 from the germline V gene are SGHTA and FQGNSA. This CDR3 has 15 amino acids. Trimming pared 1 base from V and 3 bases from J, leaving 10 bases between. Written as DNA, the CDR3 is TGTGCCAGCAGCTTAGGATGGGGGGTCAATCAGCCCCAGCATTTT. Translated, it gives CASSLGWGVNQPQHF.